Following are 10 T cell receptor beta chains from one sample sequenced in a study of cytotoxic CD8 clonotypes in ibrutinib-treated CLL. The repertoire was sequenced with immunoSEQ multiplex PCR; TCRdb's copy has only in-frame clones and lacks some. Of a few hundred thousand clones in the sample, roughly 70% were seen once. The specimen was PBMCs, collected after 24 months of ibrutinib treatment. The receptors come from a human donor with chronic lymphocytic leukemia.

This clone was observed a few times. The chain joins TRBV6-6 to TRBJ1-5; no clear D. The CDR3 is made up of 15 amino acids. V shed 5 bases and J shed 6 bases, with 17 bases lying between them. The germline CDR1 and CDR2 sequences are MNHNY and SVGAGI (reference sequence). The CDR3 coding sequence is TGTGCCAGCAGTCTTAACCGGGCCACTACTCAGCCCCAGCATTTT. It codes for CASSLNRATTQPQHF.

The chain employs TRBV5-1 and TRBJ2-3; D is unresolved. This CDR3 region has 14 residues. V lost 0 bases and J lost 3, with 8 bases in between. Looked up from germline, CDR1 is SGHRS and CDR2 is YFSETQ. The CDR3 nucleotides are TGCGCCAGCAGCTTGGGCGTGGAGACAGATACGCAGTATTTT. This sequence encodes CASSLGVETDTQYF.

The chain is built from TRBV5-1 and TRBJ2-2, with D perhaps assigned TRBD1 or TRBD2 (5 bases each). This CDR3 is built from 15 residues. Germline-derived CDR1 and CDR2 are SGHRS and YFSETQ. Trimming took 7 bases from V and 1 from J, leaving 14 bases between them. CDR3 coding DNA: TGCGCCAGCTTTAACCGGGACGGGAACACCGGGGAGCTGTTTTTT. Translating it yields CASFNRDGNTGELFF.

To note about this clone: Distinct nucleotide sequences in the sample also encode this CDR3. The genes are TRBV11-3 and TRBJ1-1; TRBD1 is a possible D gene (5 bases). Trimming removed 4 bases at V and 1 base at J, with 10 bases between. The length of the CDR3 is 14 residues. The V gene's germline CDR1 is SGHNT and CDR2 YENEEA. As DNA, the CDR3 is TGTGCCAGCAGCTCCGGGACGCAGAACACTGAAGCTTTCTTT. This translates into CASSSGTQNTEAFF.

The chain joins TRBV7-9 to TRBJ2-3, with 12 bases aligning to TRBD2. V shed 4 bases and J 2 bases; nucleotides not matched to a gene: 4. The CDR3 has 16 amino acids. Germline V gene sequence: CDR1 SEHNR, CDR2 FQNEAQ (reference sequence). The CDR3 reads CASSSTSGRFTDTQYF. CDR3 sequence (DNA): TGTGCCAGCAGCTCTACTAGCGGGAGGTTCACAGATACGCAGTATTTT.

The chain has TRBV18 and TRBJ2-2, with TRBD2 matching over 10 bases. With 3 bases clipped from V and 4 bases from J, the junction kept 5 bases outside the gene matches. Germline V gene data show CDR1 as KGHSH and CDR2 as LQKENI. CDR3 length: 16 amino acids. Here the CDR3 DNA reads TGTGCCAGCTCACCGTCGCTAGCGGGAGCCACCGGGGAGCTGTTTTTT. Protein sequence: CASSPSLAGATGELFF.

This chain links TRBV9 with TRBJ2-2; D is undetermined. V dropped 1 base and J dropped 9 bases, with 7 bases sitting between them. Germline V gene sequence: CDR1 SGDLS, CDR2 YYNGEE. The CDR3 totals 12 residues. The CDR3: CASSVSGWELFF. In nucleotides, the CDR3 is TGTGCCAGCAGCGTATCCGGCTGGGAGCTGTTTTTT.

The genes are TRBV6-5 and TRBJ1-4; D call uncertain. This CDR3 has 12 amino acids. V lost 5 bases to trimming and J lost 8 bases, with 9 bases between them. CDR1 and CDR2 from the germline V gene are MNHEY and SVGAGI. The CDR3 DNA reads TGTGCCAGCAGTCCTAATTTGGAAAAACTGTTTTTT. It encodes CASSPNLEKLFF.

The CDR3 spells CASSDSRGLGEQYF. CDR3 DNA sequence: TGTGCCAGCAGTGACTCGAGGGGACTTGGCGAGCAGTACTTC. The chain carries TRBV6-4 and TRBJ2-7; tentative D call: TRBD2 (6 bases). Germline V gene data show CDR1 as MRHNA and CDR2 as SNTAGT. The CDR3 covers 14 residues. The V gene lost 0 bases and the J gene lost 6 bases, with 12 bases spanning the gap.

Details on this clone: Its ends do not fully match the called genes, so a read error is possible. The chain employs TRBV11-3 and TRBJ2-2; D perhaps matches TRBD2 (5 bases). Germline V lookup: CDR1 SGHNT, CDR2 YENEEA. The CDR3 sequence is 15 residues long. The CDR3 nucleotides read TGTGCCAGCAGCCCGCAGCGGACGAACAGCGGGGAGCTGTTTTTT. It specifies CASSPQRTNSGELFF.